The text below deals with one T cell receptor beta chain. The table came from immunoSEQ multiplex PCR; TCRdb's copy has only in-frame clones and leaves some out. The repertoire has about 150,000 clones, approximately 91% of them found once; the top ten carry about 2.4%. This sample is drawn from a study of blood T cell repertoires in COVID-19. On the study more broadly: Samples of COVID-19 (acute and convalescent) were obtained from the United States, Italy and Spain.

CDR1 and CDR2 from the germline V gene are SGHAT and FQNNGV. This CDR3 has 13 residues. Trimming removed 8 bases from V and 5 bases from J, with 15 bases in between. The gene calls are TRBV11-2 and TRBJ2-5; perhaps TRBD1 as D (5 bases). This clonotype originated in a woman in her 70s with acute or convalescent COVID-19. The sequenced sample consisted of peripheral blood. The CDR3 nucleotides are TGTGCCAGCCGACCCCCAGCAGGGGAGACCCAGTACTTC. Its protein product is CASRPPAGETQYF.